The T cell receptor (beta chain) under discussion was sequenced for a study of radiotherapy plus CTLA-4 blockade in lung cancer. Profiled with immunoSEQ multiplex PCR; TCRdb holds only in-frame clones, not every one. The sample has 45,000 to 60,000 clones, 75% to 85% seen once. This clone turned up a few times. Its cognate antigen is unknown. Focal radiation with ipilimumab CTLA-4 blockade was given to patients with chemo-refractory metastatic non-small-cell lung cancer. Overall study findings and caveats: Early clone dynamics of blood T cells, plus interferon-beta, reportedly predicted response best. Researchers report tumor-derived TCR clones expanding in blood after radiotherapy plus ipilimumab.

CDR3 length: 15 amino acids. V dropped 5 bases and J dropped 0 bases, with 12 bases sitting between them. CDR1 and CDR2 (germline): SGHTA, FQGNSA. The chain employs TRBV7-2 and TRBJ2-3; a possible D gene is TRBD2 (6 bases). The TCR comes from a human donor with non-small cell lung cancer who had stable disease on radiotherapy plus ipilimumab. The input for sequencing was peripheral blood, taken from a patient treated with radiotherapy plus ipilimumab. The CDR3 here is CASSASGTSTDTQYF. For the CDR3, the DNA is TGTGCCAGCAGCGCTTCCGGGACTAGCACAGATACGCAGTATTTT.